This TCR beta chain originates from a study of blood T cell repertoires in COVID-19. CDR3 size: 13 residues. The V and J ends lost 5 bases and 8 bases respectively, with 13 bases between them. Germline V CDR1 and CDR2: MDHEN, SYDVKM. The assay was immunoSEQ multiplex PCR, and TCRdb's table has in-frame clones only and misses some. The table shows fewer than 300,000 clones, with approximately 90% occurring only once. Participants came from around 25 US areas, aged about 18 to 89 years. The sample consisted of PBMCs or T cells enriched from blood (not recorded which). The chain links TRBV28 to TRBJ2-1, with a possible D match to TRBD1 (5 bases). This TCR was recovered from a woman between 35 and 50 years old with acute COVID-19. The CDR3 is CASSVAREHEQFF. CDR3 bases: TGTGCCAGCAGTGTAGCCAGGGAACATGAGCAGTTCTTC.